What follows is one T cell receptor beta chain and its context. What it recognizes is unknown. This sample is part of a study of graft-versus-host responses after intestinal transplantation. Clones were sequenced by immunoSEQ multiplex PCR, and TCRdb holds only the in-frame ones, with some missing. The sample includes over 40,000 clones, approximately 84% seen only once; the top ten take over 0.4%. Sequences were derived from unstimulated CD4+ T cells sorted from spleen or lymph node cells, sampled before transplant. The origin of this receptor is a human donor who was the organ donor for an intestinal transplant.

The CDR3 spells CASSPRVRGDTQYF. CDR3 nucleotides: TGTGCCAGCAGCCCTAGAGTCCGGGGAGATACGCAGTATTTT. The chain employs TRBV6-6 and TRBJ2-3; tentative D call: TRBD2 (5 bases). CDR3 length equals 14 residues. Trimming took 6 bases from V and 5 from J, leaving 15 bases between them. Germline loops: CDR1 MNHNY, CDR2 SVGAGI (reference sequence).